This note documents a single T cell receptor (beta chain) sequence. The target antigen is unknown. Trimming left V 2 bases short and J 6 bases short, with 9 bases between. Germline assignment: CDR1 MNHEY and CDR2 SVGEGT. The CDR3 loop spans 13 amino acids. Presence of unique molecular identifiers characterized the TCR beta cDNA libraries. It was from approximately 0.91 to 9.4 million T cells that some 500,000 cDNA molecules came. TCRdb reanalysed the PCR reads using MiXCR and keeps one entry per CDR3 protein. The repertoire holds a few hundred thousand distinct CDR3 sequences, with 34% as singletons. These data come from a study of post-analysis software for immune sequencing data. Notes on the study in general: Multiple sclerosis patients had significantly lower normalized Chao1 diversity than controls. By F measure, strong co-clustering occurred among samples prepared in the same batch. A few TRBV segments (TRBV5-6, TRBV5-1 and TRBV20-1 among them) occurred more frequently in patients than in controls.

The chain joins TRBV6-2 or TRBV6-3 to TRBJ2-3; D is unclear. The TCR was taken from a girl aged 2-17 years with multiple sclerosis. Material for sequencing was blood. This CDR3 is CASSYPTSDTQYF. In DNA form, the CDR3 reads TGTGCCAGCAGTTACCCGACATCGGATACGCAGTATTTT.